This T cell receptor (beta chain) comes out of a study of cytomegalovirus exposure and HLA in healthy donors. Study-level findings and limits: Using the classifier, cytomegalovirus status was reportedly diagnosed with high specificity and sensitivity. Some public TCRs appeared in many individuals, while most sequences were rare. Among the CMV-associated chains, three were confirmed in vitro as specific for CMV antigens.

The data were produced by immunoSEQ multiplex PCR, yet TCRdb's version contains in-frame clones alone and is incomplete. This sample has roughly 110,000 clones; about 87% occur once, and the top ten carry about 2%. About this clone itself: As yet, its antigen is unknown.

After removal of 0 bases from V and 17 bases from J, the junction contained 11 bases not matched to a gene. Germline loops: CDR1 SGHRS, CDR2 YFSETQ. The CDR3 consists of 15 residues. The sequence came from a woman younger than 35 in good health and CMV-seropositive. Material: PBMCs. The chain links TRBV5-1 to TRBJ1-6, with 10 bases matching TRBD1. The CDR3 DNA is TGCGCCAGCAGCTTGGGGTCCTCAGGGACAGGGGCCTTCCACTTT. Translating it yields CASSLGSSGTGAFHF.